This T cell receptor (beta chain) derives from a study of blood T cell repertoires in COVID-19 (dated by TCRdb to the early 2020s). Regarding the study in general: Collaborator samples came from the United States, Italy and Spain and covered acute and convalescent phases of COVID-19. Nearly every sample came with metadata listing a de-identified subject ID, COVID-19 status, age in years and sex. Subjects who had been exposed to COVID-19, were actively infected with it, or had recovered from it provided the deeply sampled blood TCRbeta repertoires that made up the dataset. A freely available public database, intended as a resource for researchers studying the immune response to SARS-CoV-2, is where the repertoires were released. The material from the prospective study consisted of cDNA or gDNA derived from T cells, B-cell-depleted T cells, or PBMCs. Samples came from the ongoing ImmuneRACE study (first 160 participants) plus 1,254 subjects from 6 global collaborators. Where available, HLA class I and class II types were obtained from metadata supplied by the sample provider rather than from assay-based typing. Study-wide conclusions, independent of this receptor: The quantity of clinical and demographic metadata differed by source and by participant and was supplied without curation.

The immunoSEQ Assay, a bias-controlled multiplex PCR, was used to amplify TCRbeta CDR3 regions from genomic DNA. In the authors' own workflow: The number of nucleated cells in each sample was estimated by amplification of reference gene primers within the assay. To quantify the absolute abundance of each unique TCRbeta CDR3 rearrangement, sequence reads were collapsed and filtered. Productive Simpson clonality was computed per sample as the square root of Simpson's diversity index over productive rearrangements. This immuneACCESS table, as held by TCRdb, lists in-frame sequences with V and J called but not all clones. Of the missing ones, under half trace to an unresolved V gene in checked studies; the others have no known cause. The V and J calls and clone size were taken over from that table, and D and trimming were inferred from the DNA. This sample has under 200,000 clones in its table, and approximately 90% of those were observed once. The ten top clones hold about 2.5% of the sample.

This clone was counted once. No antigen is known for it. No much larger clone exists at a distance of one base, and base qualities are not known. Whole blood was collected in K2EDTA tubes by collaborating institutions according to the institutions' own protocols. For TCRbeta analysis, collaborators shipped samples in one of three forms: frozen whole blood, isolated PBMCs, or DNA extracted from either of those sample types. The germline V gene encodes CDR1 KGHSH and CDR2 LQKENI. At the junction V is shortened by 3 bases and J by 8 bases; bases outside the gene matches: 12. The CDR3 numbers 15 residues from cysteine through phenylalanine. The sequence is cut down to CDR3 DNA, 45 bases in frame from base 1.

The sequencing input was peripheral blood. This clonotype originated in a man between 18 and 35 years old with acute or convalescent COVID-19. The V and J segments used are TRBV18 and TRBJ1-2; a stretch of 7 junction bases matches TRBD1. This receptor carries the CDR3 CASSPSGTTGVGYTF. The DNA sequence follows: TGTGCCAGCTCACCCTCAGGGACAACAGGGGTCGGCTACACCTTC.